This entry features one TCR beta chain sequence. Treatment specified: about 20 received Ad26.COV2.S at low or high dose, single or two shots; a few received placebo; per-sample allocation not given. After the first vaccine or placebo injection, samples were drawn on day 63. This sample was taken from a study of Ad26.COV2.S vaccination and SARS-CoV-2 variants. Using immunoSEQ multiplex PCR, the repertoire was profiled, and TCRdb retains in-frame clones only, with some absent. The sample lists fewer than 500,000 clones; about 90% were seen once. The specimen comprised peripheral blood, sampled in a trial of Ad26.COV2.S vaccine versus placebo. This TCR was recovered from a person between 18 and 65 years old who received the Ad26.COV2.S COVID-19 vaccine or a placebo.

The CDR3 DNA reads as TGTGCCAGCAAAACGGGGCCACTATATAATTCACCCCTCCACTTT. Encoded protein: CASKTGPLYNSPLHF. The gene calls are TRBV28 and TRBJ1-6; a possible D gene is TRBD1 (5 bases). Trimming took 7 bases from V and 4 from J, leaving 14 bases between them. Germline-derived CDR1 and CDR2 are MDHEN and SYDVKM. The CDR3 consists of 15 residues.